This TCR beta chain was documented in a study of T cell changes during pregnancy in multiple sclerosis. From germline, CDR1 is LNHNV and CDR2 YYDKDF (reference sequence). The CDR3 spans 13 residues. V was clipped by 1 base and J by 2 bases, with 6 bases between them. TCRdb's copy holds only in-frame clones and misses some; the assay was immunoSEQ multiplex PCR. This table has about 89,000 clones, 85% to 95% appearing once. The sequences come from peripheral blood, collected after pregnancy. This chain links TRBV15 with TRBJ2-7; D is uncertain. This clonotype originated in a female donor in good health, enrolled as a control in a pregnancy study. This CDR3 is CATSRGQTYEQYF. CDR3 sequence (DNA): TGTGCCACCAGCAGAGGGCAGACCTACGAGCAGTACTTC.